What follows is one T cell receptor (beta chain) and its context. Germline trimming cut 3 bases from V and 2 bases from J; bases unmatched to any gene: 2. The CDR3 consists of 14 residues. Germline V gene sequence: CDR1 KGHDR, CDR2 SFDVKD. The data stem from a study of blood T cells in healthy people across ages. Together with a sample-barcoded 5' primer, a J-beta primer mix was included in a second PCR lasting roughly 6 to 12 cycles. TCRdb independently ran MiXCR on the 5' RACE reads; one entry per CDR3 protein. The sample lists 1.5 million to 2 million distinct CDR3 sequences, around 40% seen once, with roughly 23% in the top ten.

The origin of this receptor is a human donor in good health. The chain combines TRBV24-1 with TRBJ2-5, with TRBD1 matching over 7 bases. The material sequenced was blood. CDR3 residues: CATSDIQGQETQYF. CDR3 coding DNA: TGTGCCACCAGTGATATACAGGGGCAAGAGACCCAGTACTTC.